Listed below are T cell receptor beta chains from one sample, sequenced in a study of neoadjuvant nivolumab and ipilimumab in lung cancer. The data were produced by immunoSEQ multiplex PCR, yet TCRdb's version contains in-frame clones alone and is incomplete. This table holds 40,000 to 55,000 clones, around 88% found once. Sequenced material: blood, taken before neoadjuvant nivolumab, alone or with ipilimumab. The receptors derive from an adult with non-small cell lung cancer. Some clones in this sample may be carry-over from other donors' samples. CDR3s include the opening cysteine and the closing phenylalanine or tryptophan. The D gene is left open where the match is weak. Not every row has a clone size; where given, it reads once, few, many or a size class.

>TRBD1|TRBJ1-1|.|TRBV29-1
TGCAGCGTTTCATTACAGGGGGGAACTGAAGCTTTCTTT
CSVSLQGGTEAFF
>TRBD1|TRBJ1-2|.|TRBV6-5
TGTGCCAGCACGAGACAGGGTGGCAGCGGCTACACCTTC
CASTRQGGSGYTF
>TRBD2|TRBJ2-7|once|TRBV29-1
TGCAGCGTTGCCCAACTAGCGGGAGGGTCCTACGAGCAGTACTTC
CSVAQLAGGSYEQYF
>.|TRBJ2-7|.|TRBV5-6
TGTGCCAGCAGCTTGAAAACCTACGAGCAGTACTTC
CASSLKTYEQYF
>TRBD2|TRBJ2-1|.|TRBV19
TGTGCCAGTAGTATAATCGCGGGAGGCCGGGACAATGAGCAGTTCTTC
CASSIIAGGRDNEQFF
>.|TRBJ1-1|.|TRBV7-9
TGTGCCAGCAGTACCAGAACGAACACTGAAGCTTTCTTT
CASSTRTNTEAFF
>TRBD1|TRBJ2-1|.|TRBV7-6
TGTGCCAGCAGCTCAGGGGGCGCGTACAATGAGCAGTTCTTC
CASSSGGAYNEQFF
>.|TRBJ2-1|once|TRBV5-1
TGCGCCAGCAGGGGATATGAGGGTATTGGTGAGCAGTTCTTC
CASRGYEGIGEQFF
>.|TRBJ2-7|few|TRBV25-1
TGTGCCAGCAGTGAATATATAGGCAGCGAGCAGTACTTC
CASSEYIGSEQYF
>.|TRBJ2-3|.|TRBV19
TGTGCCAGTAGTACCCCGACAGGGAAGTCTCCGGGAGCTAGCACAGATACGCAGTATTTT
CASSTPTGKSPGASTDTQYF
>TRBD1|TRBJ2-5|.|TRBV6-1
TGTGCCAGCAGTGTTTTCGGGACAGGTGGAGAGGTCCAGTACTTC
CASSVFGTGGEVQYF
>TRBD2|TRBJ2-1|.|TRBV18
TGTGCCAGCTCACCGAGGCTAGCGGGGGACAATGAGCAGTTCTTC
CASSPRLAGDNEQFF
>.|TRBJ2-1|.|TRBV5-5
TGTGCCAGCAGCCCCCGCTTACTCAATGAGCAGTTCTTC
CASSPRLLNEQFF
>TRBD1|TRBJ2-3|.|TRBV5-1
TGCGCCAGCAGCTTACAGGGGTTATCGAGCACAGATACGCAGTATTTT
CASSLQGLSSTDTQYF
>.|TRBJ2-1|.|TRBV30
TGTGCCTGGAACCCAACCTACAATGAGCAGTTCTTC
CAWNPTYNEQFF
>.|TRBJ2-3|.|TRBV9
TGTGCCAGCAGCGTAGGGTTTGCGGGACGCACAGATACGCAGTATTTT
CASSVGFAGRTDTQYF
>.|TRBJ1-5|.|TRBV5-6
TGTGCCAGCAGCTTGGTCGGGGGCGACGATCAGCCCCAGCATTTT
CASSLVGGDDQPQHF
>TRBD1|TRBJ2-5|.|TRBV29-1
TGCAGCGTTGGGACAGGGGGAAGGATCCAAGAGACCCAGTACTTC
CSVGTGGRIQETQYF
>.|TRBJ2-2|.|TRBV7-7
TGTGCTAGCAGCCCCGGGTACTCCGGGGAGCTGTTTTTT
CASSPGYSGELFF